Sequencing of this TCR beta chain was carried out in a study of CD8+ T cells in alopecia areata. Whole-study results and caveats: Patients shared TCRs less clearly than mice did, possibly owing to HLA. The link between baseline CD8+ expansion and response remains uncertain with one nonresponder. Elevated clonality characterized lesional scalp relative to normal scalp, particularly in alopecia totalis/universalis.

The CDR3 loop spans 11 amino acids. Trimming took off 1 base at V and 1 base at J, with 2 bases between the two ends. Germline values: CDR1 GTSNPN, CDR2 SVGIG (reference sequence). Treatment of the sample: oral pan-JAK inhibitor, 5-10 mg twice daily. Obtained from alopecia areata patients were lesional scalp punch biopsies along with peripheral blood. Remarks on this clone: The antigen is not known. Other DNA sequences from this sample encode an identical CDR3 as well.

Following extraction, RNA underwent reverse transcription to cDNA, which served as the sequencing template. TCRdb's copy holds only in-frame clones and misses some; the assay was immunoSEQ multiplex PCR. The repertoire has 87,000 or so clones, about 70% of them found once; the top ten carry around 16%. The sequencing here drew on CD8+ T cells sorted from blood, taken around week 46, from a patient treated with tofacitinib. This chain links TRBV30 with TRBJ2-7; D is unresolved. The sequence derives from a human donor with alopecia areata. The CDR3 nucleotides read TGTGCCTGGAGTGGATCCTACGAGCAGTACTTC. As protein: CAWSGSYEQYF.